This T cell receptor (beta chain) was recorded in a study of T-cell memory formation after mild COVID-19. Findings and limits, study-wide: Clones that contracted from day 15 to 85 were balanced CD4/CD8, while later expanders leaned CD4+. Researchers report contracting CD4+ clones mostly in CM and EM, with CD8+ clones in EMRA.

As for this clonotype: Its specificity is not known.

CDR3 length: 13 amino acids. Trimming left V 3 bases short and J 6 bases short, with 14 bases between. Germline V gene data show CDR1 as DFQATT and CDR2 as SNEGSKA (reference sequence). TCRdb recomputed calls from the 5' RACE reads with MiXCR, one row per CDR3 protein. In the table there are tens of thousands of distinct CDR3 sequences, around a quarter of which are singletons. The genes are TRBV20-1 and TRBJ1-1, with D hard to call. Sequencing used PBMCs or a T cell subset sorted from them (not recorded which). The TCR originated in a man between 18 and 29 years old who had mild COVID-19 (a few samples of this study predate the infection). Cell type and time point are not known. CDR3 sequence (DNA): TGCAGTGCTAGGTCCAGGCGAACACCTGAAGCTTTCTTT. Protein product: CSARSRRTPEAFF.